This T cell receptor (beta chain) was sequenced for a study of PD-1 blockade in classical Hodgkin lymphoma. Notes on the study in general: A reduction in baseline TCR diversity was reportedly seen in newly diagnosed patients relative to healthy donors. Prior to therapy, complete responders displayed diversity much like that of newly diagnosed patients. Patients who began taking nivolumab under 1 year after ASCT were left out. A significant rise in TCR diversity was seen by C4D1 for CD4+ cells but not for CD8+ cells.

Germline V CDR1 and CDR2: SGHTA, FQGNSA. V was clipped by 2 bases and J by 3 bases; unmatched bases: 5. The CDR3 has 16 amino acids. On this clone: What it binds is unknown.

Time point described: cycle 4 day 1 (C4D1), after 6 weeks of nivolumab. Brentuximab vedotin exposure varied among the patients, all of whom had relapsed after autologous stem cell transplantation. Data came from immunoSEQ multiplex PCR; TCRdb stores just in-frame clones and leaves some out. Of approximately 90,000 clones detected, 83% appear once; the ten largest clones hold 15% to 20%. This chain uses TRBV7-2 with TRBJ1-3; 9 nucleotides match TRBD1. The clonotype comes from a human donor with classical Hodgkin lymphoma. This specimen consisted of peripheral blood mononuclear cells (PBMCs), obtained before the fourth cycle of nivolumab. The CDR3 bases are TGTGCCAGCAGCTTATTACAGGGGGCAGGTGGAAACACCATATATTTT. Amino acid sequence: CASSLLQGAGGNTIYF.